This TCR beta chain was documented in a study of T cell repertoires in cytomegalovirus infection. Each CDR3 protein gets one entry after TCRdb re-called the reads with MiXCR. This table holds nearly 650,000 distinct CDR3 sequences, roughly 24% found once. CDR1 is SGHTA and CDR2 is FQGNSA in the germline V gene. The CDR3 sequence is 11 residues long. V gave up 8 bases and J gave up 5 bases, with 7 bases separating them. V is TRBV7-2 and J is TRBJ2-1; no clear D. The clonotype originates from a human donor in good health (CMV status not recorded). Some clones in this sample may be carry-over from other donors' samples. The material sequenced was CD8+ T cells from PBMCs. CDR3 bases: TGTGCCAGCGCCCCAAACAATGAGCAGTTCTTC. Amino acids: CASAPNNEQFF.